The 27 T cell receptor beta chains below were found in one sample sequenced in a study of metastatic and nonmetastatic thyroid tumors (dated by TCRdb to the early 2020s). Library preparation employed PCR. For sequencing, an Illumina HiSeq 4000 was employed. TCRdb reprocessing: public reads trimmed at Q25 with fastp, clones called with MiXCR, in-frame beta chains kept. The sample table records around 31,000 clones; roughly 30% of these occur just once. The top ten hold around 28% of the sample. No patient had received any treatment before thyroid surgery. The specimen sequenced was blood. The receptor source for this set is a female donor with papillary thyroid cancer or a benign thyroid nodule (not recorded which). Some clones in this sample may be carry-over from other donors' samples.

This chain connects TRBV11-3 to TRBJ2-7; TRBD2 aligns across 9 bases. V shed 1 base and J 5 bases; nucleotides not matched to a gene: 21. This CDR3 region has 20 residues. CDR1 is SGHNT, CDR2 YENEEA, per germline. CDR3 protein: CASSLGFGPASGIARDEQYF. The CDR3 DNA reads TGTGCCAGCAGCTTAGGATTCGGGCCGGCTAGCGGGATTGCTCGGGACGAGCAGTACTTC.

This clone was seen ten or more times. The gene calls are TRBV5-6 and TRBJ2-2, with a weak D call TRBD1 (8 bases). This CDR3 region has 16 residues. Between the trimmed V and J ends, which lost 5 bases and 8 bases, there was a span of 22 bases. Germline-derived CDR1 and CDR2 are SGHDT and YYEEEE. CDR3 bases: TGTGCCAGCAGTTCTGACAGGGGCGGGAGAATAGGGGAGCTGTTTTTT. It translates to CASSSDRGGRIGELFF.

The chain uses TRBV6-1 and TRBJ2-3; 10 bases match TRBD2. Looked up from germline, CDR1 is MNHNS and CDR2 is SASEGT. This CDR3 spans 15 amino acids. After removal of 4 bases from V and 6 bases from J, the junction contained 7 bases not matched to a gene. The CDR3 loop reads CASSVEAGGQDTQYF. The DNA of the CDR3 is TGTGCCAGCAGTGTAGAAGCGGGGGGGCAGGATACGCAGTATTTT.

A few counts support this clone. V usage is TRBV10-3 and J usage is TRBJ1-6, with TRBD1 identical over 7 bases. Unmatched junction bases numbered 6, after V lost 2 bases and J lost 8 bases. The CDR3 spans 15 residues. The germline V gene encodes CDR1 ENHRY and CDR2 SYGVKD. The CDR3 bases are TGTGCCATCAGTGAGGAGGGGGCCGTTCATTCACCCCTCCACTTT. Translated: CAISEEGAVHSPLHF.

This clone was seen many times. CDR3 DNA sequence: TGTGCCAGCAGTGAAGCGGAGAACAGATTCAGTGAAGCTTTCTTT. This sequence encodes CASSEAENRFSEAFF. V and J are TRBV2 and TRBJ1-1; D uncertain. The germline gives CDR1 SNHLY, CDR2 FYNNEI. The length of the CDR3 is 15 residues. V gave up 0 bases and J gave up 7 bases, with 15 bases separating them. Supplemented by reference TRBV2 and TRBJ1-1, the full variable domain reads EPEVTQTPSHQVTQMGQEVILRCVPISNHLYFYWYRQILGQKVEFLVSFYNNEISEKSEIFDDQFSVERPDGSNFTLKIRSTKLEDSAMYFCASSEAENRFSEAFFGQGTRLTVV.

This clone was picked up a small number of times. The chain has TRBV6-1 and TRBJ1-5; no reliable D call. The CDR3 consists of 15 residues. Germline V lookup: CDR1 MNHNS, CDR2 SASEGT. V lost 8 bases to trimming and J lost 4 bases, with 18 bases between them. CDR3: CASSDPTDVNQPQHF. As DNA, the CDR3 is TGTGCCAGCTCCGACCCTACCGACGTGAATCAGCCCCAGCATTTT.

This clone was observed at least ten times. The chain has TRBV20-1 and TRBJ2-1, with TRBD2 matching 9 bases. With V trimmed by 4 bases and J by 8 bases, 12 bases remained unmatched. The CDR3 is 15 residues long. CDR1 is DFQATT, CDR2 SNEGSKA, per germline (reference sequence). The CDR3 sequence: CSAILAGLAHHEQFF. CDR3 nucleotides: TGCAGTGCTATCCTCGCGGGACTAGCCCATCATGAGCAGTTCTTC.

The V gene is TRBV27, the J gene TRBJ1-6; possibly TRBD1 for D (6 bases). V lost 6 bases to trimming and J lost 1 base, with 16 bases between them. The germline CDR1 and CDR2 sequences are MNHEY and SMNVEV (reference sequence). There are 17 residues in the CDR3. This CDR3 is CASSQGRSWSYNSPLHF. In DNA form, the CDR3 reads TGTGCCAGCAGCCAGGGGAGGTCTTGGTCCTATAATTCACCCCTCCACTTT.

This clone was seen more than once but under ten times. The chain carries TRBV12-5 and TRBJ2-1, with 8 bases lining up with TRBD2. Germline CDR1 and CDR2: LGHNT and FRNRAP. J was trimmed by 9 bases and V by 5 bases; bases with no gene match: 9. This CDR3 comprises 14 residues. The CDR3 DNA is TGTGCTAGTGGTCCCGGACTAGCTTGGGGTGAGCAGTTCTTC. Its translation is CASGPGLAWGEQFF. Looking up the rest from reference TRBV12-5 and TRBJ2-1 gives the full variable domain: DARVTQTPRHKVTEMGQEVTMRCQPILGHNTVFWYRQTMMQGLELLAYFRNRAPLDDSGMPKDRFSAEMPDATLATLKIQPSEPRDSAVYFCASGPGLAWGEQFFGPGTRLTVL.

Concerning this clone itself: A much larger clone lies a single base off, so this may be a read error. The sample carries other DNA sequences with the same CDR3. The V call is TRBV5-1, the J call TRBJ2-4, with 7 bases fitting TRBD1. CDR1 and CDR2 (germline): SGHRS, YFSETQ. This CDR3 is built from 17 residues. CDR3 sequence: CASSLAETGVAKNIQYF. The CDR3 DNA reads TGCGCTAGCAGCTTGGCCGAAACAGGGGTAGCCAAAAACATTCAGTACTTC. Based on the CDR3 plus reference TRBV5-1 and TRBJ2-4, the full variable domain is KAGVTQTPRYLIKTRGQQVTLSCSPISGHRSVSWYQQTPGQGLQFLFEYFSETQRNKGNFPGRFSGRQFSNSRSEMNVSTLELGDSALYLCASSLAETGVAKNIQYFGAGTRLSVL.

In this sample, this clone turned up many times. The chain is built from TRBV29-1 and TRBJ1-2; D unresolved. From germline, CDR1 is SQVTM and CDR2 ANQGSEA. V was shortened by 5 bases and J by 7 bases, with 17 bases between the two germline ends. The CDR3 extends over 13 amino acids. CDR3 residues: CSVPARDAGGYTF. CDR3 DNA sequence: TGCAGCGTTCCCGCGCGGGATGCGGGTGGCTACACCTTC.

The rearrangement links TRBV28 to TRBJ1-5; 7 bases match TRBD1. V lost 4 bases to trimming and J lost 4 bases; unmatched junction nucleotides: 10. CDR1 is MDHEN and CDR2 is SYDVKM in the germline V gene. This CDR3 is built from 16 residues. CDR3 DNA: TGTGCCAGCAGTTCGCACCGGACAGGTTTGAATCAGCCCCAGCATTTT. Translation gives CASSSHRTGLNQPQHF.

At least ten counts were recorded for this clone. J is TRBJ2-7 and V is TRBV4-1; TRBD2 agrees at 10 bases. Trimming at V came to 0 bases and at J to 6 bases, leaving 5 bases not matched to a gene. This CDR3 region has 15 residues. Looked up from germline, CDR1 is MGHRA and CDR2 is YSYEKL. CDR3 amino acids: CASSQDLAGDSEQYF. DNA for the CDR3: TGCGCCAGCAGCCAAGATCTAGCGGGAGATTCCGAGCAGTACTTC.

Many counts were recorded for this clone. The J gene is TRBJ2-1, the V gene TRBV9, with a possible D match to TRBD2 (5 bases). Germline CDR1 SGDLS, CDR2 YYNGEE. The CDR3 has 15 amino acids. Trimming shortened V by 3 bases and J by 0 bases, and 10 bases separated the two germline ends. The CDR3 region is CASSEDSSSYNEQFF. The CDR3 nucleotides are TGTGCCAGCAGCGAGGACTCCAGCTCCTACAATGAGCAGTTCTTC.

This clone came up many times. The chain recombines TRBV20-1 with TRBJ2-1; 16 bases line up with TRBD2. CDR1 is DFQATT and CDR2 is SNEGSKA in the germline V gene (reference sequence). The CDR3 runs 17 residues. Germline trimming cut 0 bases from V and 8 bases from J; bases unmatched to any gene: 7. In DNA form, the CDR3 reads TGCAGTGCTAGAGATCCGGGACTAGCGGGAGGGCCTGATGAGCAGTTCTTC. This sequence encodes CSARDPGLAGGPDEQFF.

This chain joins TRBV20-1 and TRBJ2-7; 8 nucleotides align to TRBD1. The V segment lost 5 bases and the J segment 1 base; nucleotides outside the gene matches: 10. Germline V gives CDR1 DFQATT, CDR2 SNEGSKA (reference sequence). The CDR3 is 15 residues long. The CDR3, as DNA: TGCAGTGCTTCAAAACCCGGGACAGGATCCTACGAGCAGTACTTC. Translating it yields CSASKPGTGSYEQYF.

The table lists this clone with a few counts. This rearrangement joins TRBV27 to TRBJ1-1; 7 bases line up with TRBD1. Trimming removed 7 bases from V and 3 bases from J; junction bases left unmatched: 8. Germline V gene data show CDR1 as MNHEY and CDR2 as SMNVEV (reference sequence). This CDR3 has 14 amino acids. The CDR3 protein is CASTPTGRHTEAFF. CDR3 sequence (DNA): TGTGCCAGCACCCCGACAGGGAGGCACACTGAAGCTTTCTTT.

By its share, this clone is medium-sized (0.01 to 0.1%). The chain joins TRBV19 to TRBJ1-5; D might be TRBD1 (5 bases). The CDR3 has 13 amino acids. Trimming took off 7 bases at V and 6 bases at J, with 13 bases between the two ends. Germline V CDR1 and CDR2: LNHDA, SQIVND (reference sequence). CDR3 amino acids: CASTGGEVQPQHF. In DNA, the CDR3 is TGTGCCAGTACGGGAGGGGAGGTTCAGCCCCAGCATTTT.

This clone occurred a few times. The rearrangement joins TRBV7-9 to TRBJ2-7, with TRBD2 matching 10 bases. Germline loops: CDR1 SEHNR, CDR2 FQNEAQ (reference sequence). CDR3 size: 14 residues. V trimming: 5 bases; J trimming: 1 base; junction bases outside the gene matches: 2. CDR3 sequence: CASSPSGGSYEQYF. DNA of the CDR3: TGTGCCAGCAGCCCTAGCGGGGGATCCTACGAGCAGTACTTC.

This clone occurred many times. The genes are TRBV7-2 and TRBJ1-1; possibly TRBD1 for D (5 bases). CDR1 is SGHTA, CDR2 FQGNSA, per germline. The CDR3 totals 13 residues. V lost 5 bases to trimming and J lost 5 bases, with 12 bases between them. CDR3 in amino acids: CASSRAGGTEAFF. CDR3 DNA sequence: TGTGCCAGCAGCCGCGCGGGGGGTACTGAAGCTTTCTTT.

CDR3 sequence reads: CASSSKMGEQFF. The DNA of the CDR3 is TGTGCCAGTAGTTCAAAAATGGGTGAGCAGTTCTTC. This rearrangement joins TRBV19 to TRBJ2-1; D remains unclear. The length of the CDR3 is 12 residues. V was cut by 5 bases and J by 9 bases, with 11 bases left in between. In germline, CDR1 is LNHDA, CDR2 SQIVND (reference sequence).

This clone was seen ten or more times. This chain connects TRBV10-3 to TRBJ2-5; 7 positions match TRBD2. This CDR3 comprises 13 residues. The V segment lost 8 bases and the J segment 1 base; nucleotides outside the gene matches: 4. The V gene's germline CDR1 is ENHRY and CDR2 SYGVKD. CDR3 amino acids: CAILADLQETQYF. CDR3 nucleotide sequence: TGTGCCATCCTAGCGGATCTCCAAGAGACCCAGTACTTC.

The genes are TRBV20-1 and TRBJ1-2; D gene unclear. With 0 bases removed from V and 0 bases from J, the gap between germline ends came to 8 bases. The CDR3 has 14 residues. Per the germline V gene, CDR1 is DFQATT and CDR2 is SNEGSKA (reference sequence). The CDR3 region has the DNA TGCAGTGCTAGAGAGCGGGGTCCTAACTATGGCTACACCTTC. Translation gives CSARERGPNYGYTF.

At least ten counts were recorded for this clone. The chain employs TRBV5-1 and TRBJ2-2, with 10 positions matching TRBD1. The V segment lost 2 bases and the J segment 0 bases; nucleotides outside the gene matches: 7. Per the germline V gene, CDR1 is SGHRS and CDR2 is YFSETQ. The CDR3 extends over 18 amino acids. The CDR3 is CASSFGQGVSANTGELFF. The DNA of the CDR3 is TGCGCCAGCAGCTTTGGACAGGGGGTATCCGCGAACACCGGGGAGCTGTTTTTT.

The rearrangement uses TRBV29-1 and TRBJ2-5; D is unclear. The CDR3 consists of 11 residues. Germline assignment: CDR1 SQVTM and CDR2 ANQGSEA. The ends were cut back, 3 bases at V and 4 bases at J, with 6 bases in the middle. CDR3: CSVEVGETQYF. The CDR3 DNA follows: TGCAGCGTTGAGGTGGGAGAGACCCAGTACTTC.

The table lists this clone with a few counts. The CDR3 DNA sequence: TGTGCCAGCTCCGGACTAGCGGGTTACAATGAGCAGTTCTTC. It encodes CASSGLAGYNEQFF. The chain joins TRBV28 to TRBJ2-1, with 11 positions matching TRBD2. This CDR3 region has 14 residues. Germline assignment: CDR1 MDHEN and CDR2 SYDVKM. Losses at the gene ends were 8 bases for V and 4 bases for J; bases not matched to a gene: 4.

The V and J genes are TRBV12-3 or TRBV12-4 and TRBJ2-4, with D perhaps matching TRBD1 (5 bases). The CDR3 consists of 13 residues. Trimming left V 7 bases short and J 6 bases short, with 13 bases between. The DNA of the CDR3 is TGTGCCAGCACCCTAACAGGTCCAAACATTCAGTACTTC. Protein product: CASTLTGPNIQYF.